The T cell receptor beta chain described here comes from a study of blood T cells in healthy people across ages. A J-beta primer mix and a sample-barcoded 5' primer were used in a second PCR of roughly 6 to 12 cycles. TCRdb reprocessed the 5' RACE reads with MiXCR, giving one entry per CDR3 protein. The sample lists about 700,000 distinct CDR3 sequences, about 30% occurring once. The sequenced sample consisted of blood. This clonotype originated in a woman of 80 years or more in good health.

The CDR3 sequence is CASSLGQGAADTQYF. The CDR3 DNA follows: TGTGCCAGCAGCTTAGGACAGGGGGCGGCAGATACGCAGTATTTT. The chain employs TRBV7-9 and TRBJ2-3, with 10 bases aligning to TRBD1. The V gene's germline CDR1 is SEHNR and CDR2 FQNEAQ (reference sequence). V shed 1 base and J 4 bases; nucleotides not matched to a gene: 2. This CDR3 is 15 amino acids long.